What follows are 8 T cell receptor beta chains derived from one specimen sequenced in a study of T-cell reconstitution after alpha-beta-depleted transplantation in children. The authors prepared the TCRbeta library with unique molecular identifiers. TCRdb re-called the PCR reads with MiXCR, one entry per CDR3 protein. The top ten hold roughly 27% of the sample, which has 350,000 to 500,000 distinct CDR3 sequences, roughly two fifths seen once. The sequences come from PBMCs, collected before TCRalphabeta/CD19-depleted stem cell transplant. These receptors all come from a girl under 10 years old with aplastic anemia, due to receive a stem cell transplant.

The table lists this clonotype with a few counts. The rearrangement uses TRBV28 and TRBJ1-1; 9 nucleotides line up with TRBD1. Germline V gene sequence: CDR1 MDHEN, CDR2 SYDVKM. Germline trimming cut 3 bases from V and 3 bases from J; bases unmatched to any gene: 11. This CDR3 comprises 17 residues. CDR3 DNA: TGTGCCAGCAGTTTTCCGGACAGGGGATTTAGGGACACTGAAGCTTTCTTT. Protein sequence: CASSFPDRGFRDTEAFF.

CDR3 protein: CAIAITPGANVLTF. The DNA of the CDR3 is TGTGCCATCGCTATTACCCCTGGGGCCAACGTCCTGACTTTC. V usage is TRBV10-3 and J usage is TRBJ2-6; D gene uncertain. This CDR3 has 14 amino acids. Germline assignment: CDR1 ENHRY and CDR2 SYGVKD. The ends were cut back, 8 bases at V and 2 bases at J, with 10 bases in the middle.

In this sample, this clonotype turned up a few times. The CDR3 reads CATSAGRAYNEQFF. The CDR3 DNA is TGTGCCACCAGTGCCGGGAGGGCCTACAATGAGCAGTTCTTC. The chain has TRBV24-1 and TRBJ2-1, with 8 bases identical to TRBD2. CDR1 KGHDR and CDR2 SFDVKD come from the germline V gene. V lost 5 bases, J lost 2 bases, and 1 base stayed unmatched. CDR3 length equals 14 residues.

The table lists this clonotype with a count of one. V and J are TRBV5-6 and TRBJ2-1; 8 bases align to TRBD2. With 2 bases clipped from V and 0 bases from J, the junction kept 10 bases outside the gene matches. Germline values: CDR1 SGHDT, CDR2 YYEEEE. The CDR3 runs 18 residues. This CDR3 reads CASSFGSGGESSYNEQFF. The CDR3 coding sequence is TGTGCCAGCAGCTTCGGGAGCGGGGGCGAGAGCTCCTACAATGAGCAGTTCTTC.

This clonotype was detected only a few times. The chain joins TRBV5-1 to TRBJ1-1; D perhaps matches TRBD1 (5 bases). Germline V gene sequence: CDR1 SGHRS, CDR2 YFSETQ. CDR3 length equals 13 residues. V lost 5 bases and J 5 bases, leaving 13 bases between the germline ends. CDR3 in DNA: TGCGCCAGCAGATCTTCGGGGGGAACTGAAGCTTTCTTT. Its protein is CASRSSGGTEAFF.

The CDR3 coding sequence is TGCAGTGCTAGACCCCCGAGAGGATACGAGCAGTACTTC. Its translation: CSARPPRGYEQYF. This chain joins TRBV20-1 and TRBJ2-7; no definite D call. Trimming pared 2 bases from V and 4 bases from J, leaving 12 bases between. The CDR3 loop spans 13 amino acids. CDR1 DFQATT and CDR2 SNEGSKA come from the germline V gene (reference sequence).

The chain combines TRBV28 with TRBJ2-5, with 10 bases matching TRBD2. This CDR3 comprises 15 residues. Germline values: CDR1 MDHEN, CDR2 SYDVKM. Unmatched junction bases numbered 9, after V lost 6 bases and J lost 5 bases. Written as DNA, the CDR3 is TGTGCCAGCAGCCCAGCGGGAGGGTCAGGCGAGACCCAGTACTTC. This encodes CASSPAGGSGETQYF.

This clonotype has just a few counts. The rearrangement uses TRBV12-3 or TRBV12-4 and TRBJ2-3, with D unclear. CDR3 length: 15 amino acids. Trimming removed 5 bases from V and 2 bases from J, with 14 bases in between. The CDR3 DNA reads TGTGCCAGCAGTCAAAGAAACCAGGCCACAGATACGCAGTATTTT. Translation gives CASSQRNQATDTQYF.